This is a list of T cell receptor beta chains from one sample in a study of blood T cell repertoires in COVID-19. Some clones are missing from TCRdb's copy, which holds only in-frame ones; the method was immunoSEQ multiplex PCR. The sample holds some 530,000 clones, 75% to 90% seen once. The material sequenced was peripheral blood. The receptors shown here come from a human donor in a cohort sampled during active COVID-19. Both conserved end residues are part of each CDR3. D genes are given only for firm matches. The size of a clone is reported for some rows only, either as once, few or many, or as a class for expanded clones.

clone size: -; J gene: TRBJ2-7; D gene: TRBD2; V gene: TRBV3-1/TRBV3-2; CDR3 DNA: TGTGCCAGCAGCCCCGGACTAGCGGGAGTCGGCGAGCAGTACTTC; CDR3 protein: CASSPGLAGVGEQYF
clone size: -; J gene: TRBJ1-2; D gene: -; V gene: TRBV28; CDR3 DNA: TGTGCCAGCCGGACAGCCGCTAACTATGGCTACACCTTC; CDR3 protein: CASRTAANYGYTF
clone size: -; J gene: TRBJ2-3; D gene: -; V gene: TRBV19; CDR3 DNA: TGTGCCAGTAGGCCCACGCCGGAGGATACGCAGTATTTT; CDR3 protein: CASRPTPEDTQYF
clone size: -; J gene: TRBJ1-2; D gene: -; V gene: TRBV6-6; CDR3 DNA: TGTGCCAGCAGTCCTCCGGGGAACTATGGCTACACCTTC; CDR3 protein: CASSPPGNYGYTF
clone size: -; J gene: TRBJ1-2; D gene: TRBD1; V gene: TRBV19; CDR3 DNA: TGTGCCACCAAAGAAGTGGCAGGGGGCTTCTTTGGCTACACCTTC; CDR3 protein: CATKEVAGGFFGYTF
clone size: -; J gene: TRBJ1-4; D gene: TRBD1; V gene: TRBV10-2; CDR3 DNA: TGCGCCAGCAGTGATCACGACAGGGCAACTAATGAAAAACTGTTTTTT; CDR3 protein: CASSDHDRATNEKLFF
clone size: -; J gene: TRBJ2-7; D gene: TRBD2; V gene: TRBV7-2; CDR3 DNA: TGTGCCAGCAGCTTAGAGACTAGCGGAACCTACGAGCAGTACTTC; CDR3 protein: CASSLETSGTYEQYF
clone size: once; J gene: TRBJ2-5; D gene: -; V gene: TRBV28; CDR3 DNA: TGTGCCAGCAGTTTAAGCCACCCCCAGTACTTC; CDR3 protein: CASSLSHPQYF
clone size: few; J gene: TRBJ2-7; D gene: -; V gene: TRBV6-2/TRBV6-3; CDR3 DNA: TGTGCCAGCAGCCTACAGGGCTACGAGCAGTACTTC; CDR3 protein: CASSLQGYEQYF
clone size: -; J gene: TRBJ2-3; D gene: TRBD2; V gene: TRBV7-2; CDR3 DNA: TGTGCCAGCAGCGCGGGACTAGCGGGAGGGCAAGATACGCAGTATTTT; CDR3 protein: CASSAGLAGGQDTQYF
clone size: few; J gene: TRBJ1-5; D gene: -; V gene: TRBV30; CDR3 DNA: TGTGCCTGGAATACAGGGAATCAGCCCCAGCATTTT; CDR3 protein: CAWNTGNQPQHF
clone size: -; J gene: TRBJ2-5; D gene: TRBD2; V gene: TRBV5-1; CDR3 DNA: TGCGCCAGCAGCTTGGGACTAGCGGCCCTCAGGGGGCAAGAGACCCAGTACTTC; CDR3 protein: CASSLGLAALRGQETQYF
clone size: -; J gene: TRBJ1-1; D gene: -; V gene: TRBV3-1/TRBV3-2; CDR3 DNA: TGTGCCAGCAGCCCCGGCGGGGGGCTTCCGAACACTGAAGCTTTCTTT; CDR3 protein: CASSPGGGLPNTEAFF
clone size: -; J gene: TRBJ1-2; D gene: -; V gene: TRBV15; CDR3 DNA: TGTGCCACCAGCAGAGGGTTGGTTCTCAGGGCCGAATATGGCTACACCTTC; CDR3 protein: CATSRGLVLRAEYGYTF
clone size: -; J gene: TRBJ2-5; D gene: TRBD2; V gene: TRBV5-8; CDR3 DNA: TGTGCCAGCAGCTGGGGGTGGACTAGCGCGGAGACCCAGTACTTC; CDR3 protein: CASSWGWTSAETQYF
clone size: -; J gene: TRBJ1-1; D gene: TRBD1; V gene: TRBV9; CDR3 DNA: TGTGCCAGCAGCTCCTTGGGACAGCCCATGGGAGCTTTCTTT; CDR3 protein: CASSSLGQPMGAFF
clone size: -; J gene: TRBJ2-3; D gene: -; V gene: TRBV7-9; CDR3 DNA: TGTGCCAGCAGCGTTGACTGGAGCAGAGATACGCAGTATTTT; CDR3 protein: CASSVDWSRDTQYF
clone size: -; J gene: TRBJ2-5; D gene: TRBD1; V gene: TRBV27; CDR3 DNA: TGTGCCAGCAGTAGGTACAGGGGGCAGAGTGAAGAGACCCAGTACTTC; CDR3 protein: CASSRYRGQSEETQYF
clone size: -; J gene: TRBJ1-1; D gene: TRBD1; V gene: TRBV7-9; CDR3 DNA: TGTGCCAGCAGCTTCCGGGACAGGGCGACTGAAGCTTTCTTT; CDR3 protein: CASSFRDRATEAFF
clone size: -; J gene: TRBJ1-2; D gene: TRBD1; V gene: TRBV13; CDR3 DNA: TGTGCCAGCAGCCCTCAGGACAGGGTTAACGATGGCTACACCTTC; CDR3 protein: CASSPQDRVNDGYTF
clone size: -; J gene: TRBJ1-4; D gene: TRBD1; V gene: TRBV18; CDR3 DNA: TGTGCCAGCTCACCACAGGGGGCGCCTGAAAAACTGTTTTTT; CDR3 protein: CASSPQGAPEKLFF
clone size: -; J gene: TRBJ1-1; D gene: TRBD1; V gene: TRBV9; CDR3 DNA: TGTGCCAGCAGCGTAGGCGCCGCAGGGGGTGCAGCTTTCTTT; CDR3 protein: CASSVGAAGGAAFF
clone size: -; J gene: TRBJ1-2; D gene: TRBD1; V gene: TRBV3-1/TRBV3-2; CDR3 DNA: TGTGCCAGCAGCCGGGGACAGGGAAGTGGCTACACCTTC; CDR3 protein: CASSRGQGSGYTF
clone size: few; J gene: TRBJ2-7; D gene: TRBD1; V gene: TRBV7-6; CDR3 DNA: TGTGCCAGCAGCCCTCGACAGGGAAGGGTGCTGAACTACGAGCAGTACTTC; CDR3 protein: CASSPRQGRVLNYEQYF